This T cell receptor beta chain is drawn from a study of Graves' ophthalmopathy and Graves' hyperthyroidism. This clonotype was recorded at least ten times. RNA served as the template for amplifying TCR beta CDR3 regions. The authors performed first-round RT-PCR with HTBI primers and then a second-round multiplex PCR. Each CDR3 protein is one row after TCRdb ran MiXCR on the multiplex PCR reads. The sample has about 220,000 distinct CDR3 sequences; roughly 21% are singletons. The CDR3 runs 14 residues. V was cut by 4 bases and J by 5 bases, with 14 bases left in between. Germline V gene lookup returns CDR1 SGHVS and CDR2 FNYEAQ.

This clonotype originated in a woman between 50 and 59 years old with Graves' ophthalmopathy. This sequence joins TRBV7-6 and TRBJ1-1; the D gene is possibly TRBD1 (5 bases). Sample: peripheral blood. The DNA for the CDR3 is TGTGCCAGCAGCTCGACAGCTCAAAGGACTGAAGCTTTCTTT. Its translation is CASSSTAQRTEAFF.